These 26 T cell receptor beta chains share one sample of origin, sequenced in a study of OX40 agonist ivuxolimab in advanced cancers. The method behind the library was the immunoSEQ multiplex PCR assay. The clones in this table, taken by TCRdb from immuneACCESS, are in-frame only. Not every clone is retained; where verified, under half of the shortfall comes from an unresolved V gene, and the cause of the rest is unknown. Present in this sample are about 46,000 clones, approximately 86% of which were seen just once. About 11% of the sample belongs to the ten largest clones. Sample: CD4+ or CD8+ T cells sorted from blood, taken in a trial of the OX40 agonist ivuxolimab. The receptors were gathered from an adult with an advanced solid tumor such as melanoma, head and neck, liver or kidney cancer.

The rearrangement links TRBV28 to TRBJ1-1; D might be TRBD1 (5 bases). The CDR3 spans 14 residues. Germline V gene sequence: CDR1 MDHEN, CDR2 SYDVKM. Trimming took 5 bases from V and 5 from J, leaving 15 bases between them. The CDR3, as DNA: TGTGCCAGCAGTCTCCCCCTTAGGGGAACTGAAGCTTTCTTT. Encoded protein: CASSLPLRGTEAFF.

CDR3 DNA: TGTGCCAGCAGCCACACTGAAGCTTTCTTT. Translation: CASSHTEAFF. The chain is built from TRBV11-2 and TRBJ1-1; D unclear. The CDR3 is 10 amino acids. With 5 bases removed from V and 3 bases from J, the gap between germline ends came to 1 base. Germline CDR1 SGHAT, CDR2 FQNNGV.

CDR3: CASSESGGPSYNEQFF. The CDR3 region has the DNA TGTGCCAGCAGTGAATCGGGGGGCCCATCCTACAATGAGCAGTTCTTC. The chain employs TRBV2 and TRBJ2-1, with a possible D match to TRBD2 (7 bases). Trimming took 2 bases from V and 1 from J, leaving 12 bases between them. The CDR3 covers 16 residues. CDR1 and CDR2 from the germline V gene are SNHLY and FYNNEI.

The CDR3 DNA reads TGTGCCAGCAGCCCACTAGCGAGTAGCACAGATACGCAGTATTTT. As protein: CASSPLASSTDTQYF. The J gene is TRBJ2-3, the V gene TRBV7-8; 7 nucleotides agree with TRBD2. This CDR3 comprises 15 residues. The V gene's germline CDR1 is SGHVS and CDR2 FQNEAQ. V dropped 5 bases and J dropped 0; count of bases not matched to a gene: 5.

Here the CDR3 DNA reads TGTGCCAGCCGCGGGGGGGAACACACCCGAGAGACCCAGTACTTC. Amino acids: CASRGGEHTRETQYF. The gene calls are TRBV7-2 and TRBJ2-5; TRBD2 agrees at 9 bases. The V and J ends lost 8 bases and 4 bases, in that order; junction bases with no gene match: 11. Germline assignment: CDR1 SGHTA and CDR2 FQGNSA. CDR3 length equals 15 residues.

The chain has TRBV11-2 and TRBJ2-7, with D perhaps TRBD2 (6 bases). Deletions cut 2 bases from V and 2 bases from J, with 10 bases between. Germline lookup yields CDR1 SGHAT and CDR2 FQNNGV. The CDR3 has 14 amino acids. Here the CDR3 reads CASSLLGLPYEQYF. The CDR3 bases are TGTGCCAGCAGCTTATTGGGACTTCCCTACGAGCAGTACTTC.

The chain combines TRBV7-2 with TRBJ1-5, with D uncertain. CDR3 length equals 15 residues. V was trimmed by 5 bases and J by 4 bases, leaving 15 bases between them. Germline CDR1 SGHTA, CDR2 FQGNSA. CDR3 sequence: CASSLQYGGNQPQHF. The CDR3 nucleotides read TGTGCCAGCAGCCTACAATATGGAGGGAATCAGCCCCAGCATTTT.

The rearrangement joins TRBV13 to TRBJ1-6; D remains unclear. V lost 5 bases and J lost 5, with 1 base in between. Per germline, CDR1 PRHDT and CDR2 FYEKMQ (reference sequence). The CDR3 has 11 residues. The CDR3 DNA reads TGTGCCAGCAGCAATAATTCACCCCTCCACTTT. Its protein is CASSNNSPLHF.

The rearrangement uses TRBV5-4 and TRBJ2-7; D is unresolved. V was cut by 4 bases and J by 5 bases, with 16 bases left in between. The CDR3 sequence is 14 residues long. Germline V gene sequence: CDR1 SGHNT, CDR2 YYREEE (reference sequence). The DNA of the CDR3 is TGTGCCAGCAGCCGAAACAGAGCTTGGGACGAGCAGTACTTC. It encodes CASSRNRAWDEQYF.

The chain joins TRBV28 to TRBJ2-1; TRBD1 matches 8 bases. The germline CDR1 and CDR2 sequences are MDHEN and SYDVKM. Unmatched junction bases numbered 6, after V lost 7 bases and J lost 4 bases. The CDR3 totals 14 residues. This CDR3 is CASTPDRVYNEQFF. In nucleotides, the CDR3 is TGTGCCAGCACCCCGGACAGGGTTTACAATGAGCAGTTCTTC. Filled out from reference TRBV28 and TRBJ2-1, the complete variable domain reads DVKVTQSSRYLVKRTGEKVFLECVQDMDHENMFWYRQDPGLGLRLIYFSYDVKMKEKGDIPEGYSVSREKKERFSLILESASTNQTSMYLCASTPDRVYNEQFFGPGTRLTVL.

The rearrangement uses TRBV19 and TRBJ2-1, with D possibly being TRBD1 or TRBD2 (5 bases each). The length of the CDR3 is 16 residues. Per the germline V gene, CDR1 is LNHDA and CDR2 is SQIVND (reference sequence). V lost 5 bases and J 4 bases, leaving 18 bases between the germline ends. CDR3 bases: TGTGCCAGTAGTTCGCCGTTGTCGGGGCGGTACAATGAGCAGTTCTTC. Protein sequence: CASSSPLSGRYNEQFF.

The V call is TRBV10-3, the J call TRBJ2-3; TRBD2 matches at 16 bases. The CDR3 has 19 residues. V gave up 0 bases and J gave up 1 base; unmatched junction bases: 4. The germline CDR1 and CDR2 sequences are ENHRY and SYGVKD. CDR3 amino acids: CAISESGLAGGSGTDTQYF. CDR3 bases: TGTGCCATCAGTGAGTCGGGACTAGCGGGGGGGTCGGGCACAGATACGCAGTATTTT.

This chain's CDR3 is CASSEDRSSLYGYTF. The CDR3, as DNA: TGTGCCAGCAGCGAGGACAGGAGCTCTCTCTATGGCTACACCTTC. The rearrangement links TRBV7-9 to TRBJ1-2, with 7 positions matching TRBD1. J lost 4 bases, V lost 5 bases, and 10 bases had no gene match. This CDR3 region has 15 residues. The germline gives CDR1 SEHNR, CDR2 FQNEAQ (reference sequence).

The chain carries TRBV9 and TRBJ2-7; possibly TRBD1 or TRBD2 for D (5 bases each). This CDR3 contains 14 residues. Germline CDR1 reads SGDLS; CDR2 reads YYNGEE. V lost 0 bases and J 5 bases, leaving 12 bases between the germline ends. The CDR3 DNA reads as TGTGCCAGCAGCGTAGGGGGACGGCCGGACGAGCAGTACTTC. It codes for CASSVGGRPDEQYF.

The chain links TRBV4-3 to TRBJ2-1; D could derive from TRBD1 or TRBD2 (5 bases each). The length of the CDR3 is 16 residues. V shed 1 base and J shed 3 bases, with 13 bases lying between them. Germline loops: CDR1 LGHNA, CDR2 YSLEER. Here the CDR3 reads CASSQGTIGGYNEQFF. Here the CDR3 DNA reads TGCGCCAGCAGCCAAGGGACCATTGGGGGCTACAATGAGCAGTTCTTC.

The chain recombines TRBV27 with TRBJ2-3, with D perhaps TRBD1 or TRBD2 (5 bases each). CDR1 and CDR2 (germline): MNHEY, SMNVEV (reference sequence). The CDR3 loop spans 14 amino acids. V lost 3 bases, J lost 6 bases, and 13 bases lay in between. The CDR3 loop is CASSFAEGLDTQYF. The CDR3 nucleotides are TGTGCCAGCAGTTTTGCTGAGGGGCTGGATACGCAGTATTTT.

The chain is built from TRBV4-1 and TRBJ2-7, with D uncertain. CDR1 and CDR2 (germline): MGHRA, YSYEKL. Between the trimmed V and J ends, which lost 3 bases and 1 base, there was a span of 13 bases. The CDR3 sequence is 15 residues long. CDR3 DNA: TGCGCCAGCAGCCAGACGGCCGGGTGGTCCTACGAGCAGTACTTC. Translation gives CASSQTAGWSYEQYF.

The V and J genes are TRBV6-5 and TRBJ2-7, with D maybe TRBD1 (6 bases). CDR1 is MNHEY and CDR2 is SVGAGI in the germline V gene. The CDR3 runs 12 residues. V dropped 4 bases and J dropped 6 bases, with 10 bases sitting between them. The CDR3 region has the DNA TGTGCCAGCAGTTCCGGACAGCCCGAGCAGTACTTC. It specifies CASSSGQPEQYF.

The chain combines TRBV11-2 with TRBJ2-2, with 11 bases aligning to TRBD2. This CDR3 contains 17 residues. Germline loops: CDR1 SGHAT, CDR2 FQNNGV. V shed 6 bases and J 4 bases; nucleotides not matched to a gene: 10. CDR3 protein: CASSYPTSGTSTGELFF. For the CDR3, the DNA is TGTGCCAGCAGTTATCCGACTAGCGGGACGTCCACCGGGGAGCTGTTTTTT. The full variable domain, rest sourced from reference TRBV11-2 and TRBJ2-2, is EAGVAQSPRYKIIEKRQSVAFWCNPISGHATLYWYQQILGQGPKLLIQFQNNGVVDDSQLPKDRFSAERLKGVDSTLKIQPAKLEDSAVYLCASSYPTSGTSTGELFFGEGSRLTVL.

The chain is built from TRBV27 and TRBJ2-7, with D perhaps matching TRBD1 (5 bases). The CDR3 covers 15 residues. Germline V lookup: CDR1 MNHEY, CDR2 SMNVEV (reference sequence). V lost 4 bases to trimming and J lost 7 bases, with 20 bases between them. CDR3 sequence (DNA): TGTGCCAGCAGTTCCCCCCCCGGGCAGGGTGGGGAGCAGTACTTC. Encoded protein: CASSSPPGQGGEQYF.

The chain couples TRBV9 to TRBJ2-2; D is ambiguous. The CDR3 totals 11 residues. V was cut by 2 bases and J by 6 bases, with 2 bases left in between. Germline lookup yields CDR1 SGDLS and CDR2 YYNGEE. The DNA of the CDR3 is TGTGCCAGCAGCGTGGCCGGGGAGCTGTTTTTT. Translation gives CASSVAGELFF.

This clone was detected only a few times. This chain joins TRBV2 and TRBJ2-2; 10 bases are shared with TRBD2. The junction had 9 bases not matched to a gene; V was cut back by 4 bases and J by 4 bases. In germline, CDR1 is SNHLY, CDR2 FYNNEI. This CDR3 has 17 amino acids. DNA for the CDR3: TGTGCCAGCAGTGTAGAAGCGGGGGGGCTTATCACCGGGGAGCTGTTTTTT. Protein: CASSVEAGGLITGELFF.

The V and J genes are TRBV27 and TRBJ1-5; D not resolved. Trimming removed 6 bases at V and 0 bases at J, with 12 bases between. CDR3 size: 15 residues. CDR1 and CDR2 (germline): MNHEY, SMNVEV (reference sequence). CDR3 residues: CASSPGIYSNQPQHF. The CDR3 nucleotides are TGTGCCAGCAGCCCGGGAATCTATAGCAATCAGCCCCAGCATTTT.

The gene calls are TRBV7-9 and TRBJ1-1; 7 positions agree with TRBD1. There are 14 residues in the CDR3. V shed 5 bases, J shed 4 bases, and the junction held 7 bases outside the gene matches. CDR1 and CDR2 (germline): SEHNR, FQNEAQ (reference sequence). The CDR3 sequence: CASSPRDRVTEAFF. CDR3 DNA: TGTGCCAGCAGCCCGAGAGACAGGGTCACTGAAGCTTTCTTT.

The chain is built from TRBV7-2 and TRBJ2-7, with 10 bases matching TRBD1. V lost 4 bases to trimming and J lost 2 bases; unmatched junction nucleotides: 2. Per germline, CDR1 SGHTA and CDR2 FQGNSA. This CDR3 is built from 14 residues. The CDR3 DNA follows: TGTGCCAGCAGCTGGGGACAGGGGACCTACGAGCAGTACTTC. This encodes CASSWGQGTYEQYF. The variable domain in full, with the rest retrieved from reference TRBV7-2 and TRBJ2-7, is GAGVSQSPSNKVTEKGKDVELRCDPISGHTALYWYRQSLGQGLEFLIYFQGNSAPDKSGLPSDRFSAERTGGSVSTLTIQRTQQEDSAVYLCASSWGQGTYEQYFGPGTRLTVT.

This clone has ten or more counts. V gene TRBV6-6 combines with J gene TRBJ2-5, with TRBD2 matching over 11 bases. The trim removed 4 bases at V and 6 bases at J, leaving 4 bases unmatched. The CDR3 loop spans 14 amino acids. Germline CDR1 and CDR2: MNHNY and SVGAGI (reference sequence). Here the CDR3 reads CASSSPSGRQTQYF. CDR3 DNA sequence: TGTGCCAGCAGTTCTCCTAGCGGGAGGCAGACCCAGTACTTC.